This entry concerns a single TCR beta chain. TCRdb re-called the 5' RACE reads, yielding one record per CDR3 amino acid sequence without DNA. Here the sample table reports 350,000 to 550,000 distinct CDR3 sequences. This sample is part of a study of monozygotic twins with inflammatory bowel disease. The CDR3 contains 14 residues. Per the germline V gene, CDR1 is PRHDT and CDR2 is FYEKMQ (reference sequence). Sample: blood. The sequence derives from a human donor with ulcerative colitis or Crohn's disease, or a healthy co-twin of an affected twin (not recorded which). The V call is TRBV13, the J call TRBJ1-1; TCRdb's D gene call, TRBD1, goes unchecked for lack of DNA. The CDR3 spells CASSLGAGSTEAFF.